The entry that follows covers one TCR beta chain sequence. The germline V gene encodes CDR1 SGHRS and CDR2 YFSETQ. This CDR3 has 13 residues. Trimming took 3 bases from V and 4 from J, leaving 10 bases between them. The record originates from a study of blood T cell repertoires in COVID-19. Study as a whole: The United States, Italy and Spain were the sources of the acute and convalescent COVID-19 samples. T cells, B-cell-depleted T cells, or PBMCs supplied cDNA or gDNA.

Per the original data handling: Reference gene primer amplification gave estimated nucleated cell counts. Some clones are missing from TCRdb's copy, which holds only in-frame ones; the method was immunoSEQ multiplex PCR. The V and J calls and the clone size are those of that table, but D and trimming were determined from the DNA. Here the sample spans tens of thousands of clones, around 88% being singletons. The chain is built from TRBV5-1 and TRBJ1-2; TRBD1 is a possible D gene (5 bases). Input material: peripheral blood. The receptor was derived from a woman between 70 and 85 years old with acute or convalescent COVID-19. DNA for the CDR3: TGCGCCAGCAGCTGGGACTATTCCTATGGCTACACCTTC. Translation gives CASSWDYSYGYTF.